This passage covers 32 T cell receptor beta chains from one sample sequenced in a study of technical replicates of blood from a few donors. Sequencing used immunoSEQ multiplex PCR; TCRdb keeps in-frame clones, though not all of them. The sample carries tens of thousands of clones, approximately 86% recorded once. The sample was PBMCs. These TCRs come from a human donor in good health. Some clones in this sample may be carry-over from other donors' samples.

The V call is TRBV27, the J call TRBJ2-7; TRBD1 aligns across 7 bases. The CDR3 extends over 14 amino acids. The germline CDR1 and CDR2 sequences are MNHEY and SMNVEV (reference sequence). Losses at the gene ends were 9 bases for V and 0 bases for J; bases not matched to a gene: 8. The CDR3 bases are TGTGCCAGGGTAACAGGGGCCATCTCCTACGAGCAGTACTTC. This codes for CARVTGAISYEQYF.

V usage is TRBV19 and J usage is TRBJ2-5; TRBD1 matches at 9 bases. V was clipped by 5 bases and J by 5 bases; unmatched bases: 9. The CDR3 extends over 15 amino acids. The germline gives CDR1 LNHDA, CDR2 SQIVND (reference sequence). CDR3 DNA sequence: TGTGCCAGTAGTCCCCGACAGGGGGTGGGTGAGACCCAGTACTTC. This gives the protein CASSPRQGVGETQYF.

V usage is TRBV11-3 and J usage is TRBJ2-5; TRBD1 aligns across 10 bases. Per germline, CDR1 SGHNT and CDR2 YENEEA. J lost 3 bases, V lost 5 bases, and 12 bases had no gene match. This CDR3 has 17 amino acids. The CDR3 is CASSRSPGTGVKETQYF. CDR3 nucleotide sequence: TGTGCCAGCAGCCGTTCGCCTGGGACAGGGGTAAAAGAGACCCAGTACTTC.

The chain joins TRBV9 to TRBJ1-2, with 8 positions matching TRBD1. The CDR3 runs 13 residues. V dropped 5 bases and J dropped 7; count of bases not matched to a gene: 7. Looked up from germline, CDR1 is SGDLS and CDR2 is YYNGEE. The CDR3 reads CASSGQGRSGYTF. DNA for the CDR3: TGTGCCAGCAGTGGACAGGGAAGAAGTGGCTACACCTTC.

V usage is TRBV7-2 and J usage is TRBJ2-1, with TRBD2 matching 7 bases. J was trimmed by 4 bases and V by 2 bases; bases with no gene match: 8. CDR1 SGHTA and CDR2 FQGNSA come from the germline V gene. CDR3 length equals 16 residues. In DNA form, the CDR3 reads TGTGCCAGCAGCTTAAGGCCTAGCGGAGGGTACAATGAGCAGTTCTTC. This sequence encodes CASSLRPSGGYNEQFF. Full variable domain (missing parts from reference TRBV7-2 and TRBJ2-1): GAGVSQSPSNKVTEKGKDVELRCDPISGHTALYWYRQSLGQGLEFLIYFQGNSAPDKSGLPSDRFSAERTGGSVSTLTIQRTQQEDSAVYLCASSLRPSGGYNEQFFGPGTRLTVL.

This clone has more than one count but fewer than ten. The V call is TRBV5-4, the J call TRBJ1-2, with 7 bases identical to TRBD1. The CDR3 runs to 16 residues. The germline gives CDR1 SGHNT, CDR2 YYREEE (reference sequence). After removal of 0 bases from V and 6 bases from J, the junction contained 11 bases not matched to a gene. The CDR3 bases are TGTGCCAGCAGCTTGGGGAGCGACAGGGTCACCCATGGCTACACCTTC. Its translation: CASSLGSDRVTHGYTF.

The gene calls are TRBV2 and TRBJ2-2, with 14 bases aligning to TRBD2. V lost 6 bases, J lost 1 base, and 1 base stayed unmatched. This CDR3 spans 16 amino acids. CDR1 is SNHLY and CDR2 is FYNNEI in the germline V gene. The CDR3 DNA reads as TGTGCCAGCAGAGGGACTAGCGGGAGGAACACCGGGGAGCTGTTTTTT. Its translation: CASRGTSGRNTGELFF.

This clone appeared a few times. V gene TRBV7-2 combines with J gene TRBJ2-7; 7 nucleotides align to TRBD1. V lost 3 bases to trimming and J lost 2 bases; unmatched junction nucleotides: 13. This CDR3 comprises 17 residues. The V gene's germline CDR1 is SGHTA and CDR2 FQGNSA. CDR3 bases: TGTGCCAGCAGCTTCTACAGGGGTCTGGTCCCGACCTACGAGCAGTACTTC. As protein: CASSFYRGLVPTYEQYF. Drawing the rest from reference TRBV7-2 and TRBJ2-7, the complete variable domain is GAGVSQSPSNKVTEKGKDVELRCDPISGHTALYWYRQSLGQGLEFLIYFQGNSAPDKSGLPSDRFSAERTGGSVSTLTIQRTQQEDSAVYLCASSFYRGLVPTYEQYFGPGTRLTVT.

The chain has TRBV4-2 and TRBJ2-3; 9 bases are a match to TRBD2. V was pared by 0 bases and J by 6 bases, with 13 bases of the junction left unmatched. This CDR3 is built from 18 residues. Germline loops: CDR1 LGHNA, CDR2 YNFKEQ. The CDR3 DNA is TGTGCCAGCAGCCAAGAAATGGCCGCGGGAGGGTTTGGCGATACGCAGTATTTT. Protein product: CASSQEMAAGGFGDTQYF.

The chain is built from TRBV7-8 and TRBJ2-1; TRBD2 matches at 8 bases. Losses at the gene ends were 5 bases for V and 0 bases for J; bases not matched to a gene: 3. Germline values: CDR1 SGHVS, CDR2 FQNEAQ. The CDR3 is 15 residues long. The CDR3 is CASSLSGASYNEQFF. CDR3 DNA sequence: TGTGCCAGCAGCCTTAGCGGGGCCTCCTACAATGAGCAGTTCTTC.

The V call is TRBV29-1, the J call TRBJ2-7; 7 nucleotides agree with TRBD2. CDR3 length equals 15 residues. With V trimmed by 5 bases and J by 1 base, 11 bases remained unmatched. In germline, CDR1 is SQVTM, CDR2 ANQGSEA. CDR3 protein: CSVRLPGLQSYEQYF. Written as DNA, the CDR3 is TGCAGCGTTAGATTACCGGGACTACAGTCCTACGAGCAGTACTTC.

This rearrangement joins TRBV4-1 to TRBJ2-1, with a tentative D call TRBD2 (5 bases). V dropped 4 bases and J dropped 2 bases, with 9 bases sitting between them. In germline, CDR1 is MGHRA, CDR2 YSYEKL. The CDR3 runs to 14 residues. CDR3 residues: CASSPRETYNEQFF. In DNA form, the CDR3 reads TGCGCCAGCAGCCCCCGGGAAACCTACAATGAGCAGTTCTTC.

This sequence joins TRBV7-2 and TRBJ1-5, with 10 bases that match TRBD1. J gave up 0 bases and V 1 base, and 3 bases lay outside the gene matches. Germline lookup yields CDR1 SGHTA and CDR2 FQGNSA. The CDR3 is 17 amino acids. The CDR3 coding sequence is TGTGCCAGCAGCTTAGGGACAGGGGGATTTAGCAATCAGCCCCAGCATTTT. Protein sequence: CASSLGTGGFSNQPQHF.

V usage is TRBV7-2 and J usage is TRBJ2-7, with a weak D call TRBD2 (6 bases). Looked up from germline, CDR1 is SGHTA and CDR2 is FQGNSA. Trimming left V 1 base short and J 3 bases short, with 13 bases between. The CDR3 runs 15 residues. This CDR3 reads CASSLVAAQGYEQYF. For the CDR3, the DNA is TGTGCCAGCAGCTTAGTAGCGGCCCAAGGCTACGAGCAGTACTTC. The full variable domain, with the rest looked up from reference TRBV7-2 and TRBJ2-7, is GAGVSQSPSNKVTEKGKDVELRCDPISGHTALYWYRQSLGQGLEFLIYFQGNSAPDKSGLPSDRFSAERTGGSVSTLTIQRTQQEDSAVYLCASSLVAAQGYEQYFGPGTRLTVT.

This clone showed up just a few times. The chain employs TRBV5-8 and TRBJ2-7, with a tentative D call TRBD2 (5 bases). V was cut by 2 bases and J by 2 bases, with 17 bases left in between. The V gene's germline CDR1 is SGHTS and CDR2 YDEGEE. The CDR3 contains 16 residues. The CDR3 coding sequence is TGTGCCAGCAGCTTCGTTACGGACTTTCGGGCCTACGAGCAGTACTTC. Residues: CASSFVTDFRAYEQYF.

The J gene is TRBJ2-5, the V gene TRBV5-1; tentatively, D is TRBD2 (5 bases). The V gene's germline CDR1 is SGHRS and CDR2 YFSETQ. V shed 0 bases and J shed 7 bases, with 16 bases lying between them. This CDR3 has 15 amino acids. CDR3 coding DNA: TGCGCCAGCAGCTTGGGGGGAACTAGATTCGGGACCCAGTACTTC. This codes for CASSLGGTRFGTQYF.

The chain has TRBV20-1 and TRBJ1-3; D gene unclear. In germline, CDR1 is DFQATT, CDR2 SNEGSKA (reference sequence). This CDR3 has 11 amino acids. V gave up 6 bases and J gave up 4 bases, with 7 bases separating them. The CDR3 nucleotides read TGCAGTGCCGTTACAGGAAACACCATATATTTT. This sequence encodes CSAVTGNTIYF.

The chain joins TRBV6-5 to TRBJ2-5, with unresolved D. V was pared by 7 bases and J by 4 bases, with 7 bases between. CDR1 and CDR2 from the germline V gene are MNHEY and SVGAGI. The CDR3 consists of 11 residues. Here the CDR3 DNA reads TGTGCCAGCACCCGCGGAGAGACCCAGTACTTC. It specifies CASTRGETQYF.

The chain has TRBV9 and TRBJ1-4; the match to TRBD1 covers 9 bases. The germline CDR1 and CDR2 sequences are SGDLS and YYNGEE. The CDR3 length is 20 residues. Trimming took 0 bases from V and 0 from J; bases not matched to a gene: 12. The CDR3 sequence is CASSVGRQGEYSTTNEKLFF. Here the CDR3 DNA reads TGTGCCAGCAGCGTAGGGAGACAGGGGGAATATTCTACAACTAATGAAAAACTGTTTTTT.

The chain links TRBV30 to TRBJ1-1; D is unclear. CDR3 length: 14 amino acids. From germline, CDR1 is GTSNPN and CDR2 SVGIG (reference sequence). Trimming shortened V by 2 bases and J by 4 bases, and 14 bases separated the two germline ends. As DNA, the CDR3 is TGTGCCTGGAGTCCCCAGTGGAGGACCACTGAAGCTTTCTTT. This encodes CAWSPQWRTTEAFF. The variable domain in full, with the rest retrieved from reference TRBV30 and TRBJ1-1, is SQTIHQWPATLVQPVGSPLSLECTVEGTSNPNLYWYRQAAGRGLQLLFYSVGIGQISSEVPQNLSASRPQDRQFILSSKKLLLSDSGFYLCAWSPQWRTTEAFFGQGTRLTVV.

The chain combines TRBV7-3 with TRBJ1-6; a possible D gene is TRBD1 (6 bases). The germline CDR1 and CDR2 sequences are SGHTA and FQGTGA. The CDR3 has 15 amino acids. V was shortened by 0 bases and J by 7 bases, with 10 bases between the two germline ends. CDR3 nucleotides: TGTGCCAGCAGCTTAACACAGGGAGGGAATTCACCCCTCCACTTT. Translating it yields CASSLTQGGNSPLHF.

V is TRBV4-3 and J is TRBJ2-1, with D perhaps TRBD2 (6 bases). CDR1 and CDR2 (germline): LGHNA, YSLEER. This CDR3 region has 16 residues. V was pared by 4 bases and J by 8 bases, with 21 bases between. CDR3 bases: TGCGCCAGCAGCCCCCGTAGCGGCCTTACCCCCGATGAGCAGTTCTTC. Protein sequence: CASSPRSGLTPDEQFF.

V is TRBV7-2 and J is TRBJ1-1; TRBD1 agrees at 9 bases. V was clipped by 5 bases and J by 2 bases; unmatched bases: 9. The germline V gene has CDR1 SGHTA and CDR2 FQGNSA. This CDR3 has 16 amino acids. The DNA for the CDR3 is TGTGCCAGCAGCCGTTCGGGGGGACAGGGAAACACTGAAGCTTTCTTT. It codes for CASSRSGGQGNTEAFF.

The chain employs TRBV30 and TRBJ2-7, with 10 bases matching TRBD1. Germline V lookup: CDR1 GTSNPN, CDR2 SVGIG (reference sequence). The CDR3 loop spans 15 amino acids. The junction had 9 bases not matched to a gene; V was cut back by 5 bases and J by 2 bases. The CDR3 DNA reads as TGTGCCTGGGTCCACCGGGACAGGGGCCCCTACGAGCAGTACTTC. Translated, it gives CAWVHRDRGPYEQYF.

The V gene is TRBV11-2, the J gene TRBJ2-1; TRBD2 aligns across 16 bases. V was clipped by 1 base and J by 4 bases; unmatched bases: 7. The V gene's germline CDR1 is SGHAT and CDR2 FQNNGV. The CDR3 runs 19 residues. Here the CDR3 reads CASSLVGSGLAGGYNEQFF. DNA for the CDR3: TGTGCCAGCAGCTTAGTCGGTTCGGGACTAGCGGGGGGGTACAATGAGCAGTTCTTC.

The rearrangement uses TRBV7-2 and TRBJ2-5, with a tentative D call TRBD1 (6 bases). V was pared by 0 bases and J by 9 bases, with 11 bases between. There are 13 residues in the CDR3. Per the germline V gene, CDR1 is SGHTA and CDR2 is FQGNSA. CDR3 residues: CASSLAQGRAQYF. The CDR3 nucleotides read TGTGCCAGCAGCTTAGCCCAGGGGCGCGCCCAGTACTTC.

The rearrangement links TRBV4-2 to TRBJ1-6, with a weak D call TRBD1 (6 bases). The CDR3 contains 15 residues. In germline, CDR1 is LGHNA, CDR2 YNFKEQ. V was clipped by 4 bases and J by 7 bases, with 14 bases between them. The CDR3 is CASSPETQGNSPLHF. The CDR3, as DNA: TGTGCCAGCAGCCCGGAGACCCAGGGGAATTCACCCCTCCACTTT.

CDR3 in DNA: TGTGCCAGCAGCTTGCAGGGGGGCACTGAAGCTTTCTTT. This encodes CASSLQGGTEAFF. The chain couples TRBV5-5 to TRBJ1-1, with 7 bases that match TRBD1. The CDR3 spans 13 residues. The V gene end was trimmed by 1 base and the J gene end by 4 bases; junction bases not matched to a gene: 1. Germline lookup yields CDR1 SGHKS and CDR2 YYEKEE (reference sequence).

The CDR3 loop is CASSRETQYF. The DNA of the CDR3 is TGTGCCAGCAGCCGGGAGACCCAGTACTTC. V gene TRBV7-9 combines with J gene TRBJ2-5, with D unclear. The CDR3 runs to 10 residues. The V gene's germline CDR1 is SEHNR and CDR2 FQNEAQ (reference sequence). V was shortened by 5 bases and J by 5 bases, with 3 bases between the two germline ends.

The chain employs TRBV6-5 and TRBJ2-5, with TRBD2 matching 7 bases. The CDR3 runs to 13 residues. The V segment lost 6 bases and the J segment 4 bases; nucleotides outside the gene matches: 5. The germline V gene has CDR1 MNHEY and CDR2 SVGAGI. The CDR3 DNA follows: TGTGCCAGCAGGCGGGCTAGCGGAGAGACCCAGTACTTC. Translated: CASRRASGETQYF.

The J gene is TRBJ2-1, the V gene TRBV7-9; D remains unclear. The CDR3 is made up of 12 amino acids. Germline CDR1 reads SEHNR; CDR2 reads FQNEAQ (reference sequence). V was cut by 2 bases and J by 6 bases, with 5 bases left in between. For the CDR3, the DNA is TGTGCCAGCAGCTTACCGGGCAATGAGCAGTTCTTC. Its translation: CASSLPGNEQFF.

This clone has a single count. CDR3 sequence (DNA): TGTGCCAGCAGCGTAGCGACCGGGGAGCTGTTTTTT. Amino acid sequence: CASSVATGELFF. The rearrangement links TRBV9 to TRBJ2-2; the D is unclear. The germline gives CDR1 SGDLS, CDR2 YYNGEE. V lost 0 bases, J lost 5 bases, and 2 bases lay in between. This CDR3 has 12 amino acids.